The clone carrying this TCR beta chain came up once. Its antigen remains unidentified. The table came from immunoSEQ multiplex PCR; TCRdb's copy has only in-frame clones and leaves some out. The table has 130,000 or so clones, roughly 88% seen once. This specimen belongs to a study of T cell responses to AZD1222 COVID-19 vaccine. Looked up from germline, CDR1 is MNHEY and CDR2 is SVGAGI. The CDR3 has 14 residues. Trimming removed 8 bases from V and 6 bases from J, with 18 bases in between. Points from the study as a whole: The peak T cell response came first, and repertoires were sampled only after it. Just a handful of people given AZD1222 tested seropositive at baseline. Reportedly, nearly half of unique spike TCRs recognized epitopes outside B.1.351/B.1.1.7 mutations. Once two AZD1222 doses were given, Spike-specific TCR breadth and depth went up.

The clonotype was recovered from an adult who received the AZD1222 COVID-19 vaccine. The sequencing here drew on peripheral blood, taken 28 days after the second AZD1222 dose. The chain combines TRBV6-5 with TRBJ2-3; D is perhaps TRBD1 (6 bases). This chain's CDR3 is CASSMTGPPDTQYF. The CDR3 nucleotides read TGTGCCAGCTCTATGACAGGTCCACCGGATACGCAGTATTTT.